This TCR beta chain was documented in a study of CD4 and CD8 cells across lung adenocarcinoma regions. The patients had localized lung adenocarcinoma, a non-small cell subtype. From the PCR reads, TCRdb called clonotypes with MiXCR, one entry per CDR3 protein. The sample includes about 20,000 distinct CDR3 sequences, 54% of them seen just once. This clonotype was observed a few times. The CDR3 runs 15 residues. V lost 2 bases to trimming and J lost 5 bases; unmatched junction nucleotides: 7. Per germline, CDR1 SGHTA and CDR2 FQGNSA. The sequence was collected from a female donor with lung adenocarcinoma. The CD4 and CD8 labels of this study may be unreliable. The source material was CD8+ T cells from the center of a lung tumor. This chain connects TRBV7-2 to TRBJ2-5; 8 bases align to TRBD2. The CDR3 DNA is TGTGCCAGCAGCTTAACTGGGACTAGTTCCGAGACCCAGTACTTC. Translated: CASSLTGTSSETQYF.